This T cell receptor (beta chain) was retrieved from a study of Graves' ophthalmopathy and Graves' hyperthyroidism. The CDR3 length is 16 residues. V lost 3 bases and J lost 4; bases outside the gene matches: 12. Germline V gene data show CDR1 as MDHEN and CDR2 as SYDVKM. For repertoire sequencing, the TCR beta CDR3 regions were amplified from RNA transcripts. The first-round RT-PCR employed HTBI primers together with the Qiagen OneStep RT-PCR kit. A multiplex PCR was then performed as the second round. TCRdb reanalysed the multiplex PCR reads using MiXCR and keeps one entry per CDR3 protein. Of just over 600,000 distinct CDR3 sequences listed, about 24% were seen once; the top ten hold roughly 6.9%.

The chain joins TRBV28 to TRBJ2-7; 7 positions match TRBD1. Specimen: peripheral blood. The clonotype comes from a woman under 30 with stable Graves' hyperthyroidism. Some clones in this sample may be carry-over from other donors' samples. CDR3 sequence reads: CASSFYDRAKSYEQYF. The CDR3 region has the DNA TGTGCCAGCAGTTTCTACGACAGGGCCAAGTCTTACGAGCAGTACTTC.